One and the same sample provided the 17 T cell receptor beta chains below, sequenced in a study of blood T cell repertoires in COVID-19. The repertoire was sequenced with immunoSEQ multiplex PCR; TCRdb's copy has only in-frame clones and lacks some. The sample consists of about 14,000 clones, about 83% of them appearing once. Sequencing input: peripheral blood. The receptors come from a woman aged 60-75 years with acute or convalescent COVID-19.

This rearrangement joins TRBV2 to TRBJ2-5; D call uncertain. Looked up from germline, CDR1 is SNHLY and CDR2 is FYNNEI. Trimming took off 6 bases at V and 3 bases at J, with 11 bases between the two ends. There are 13 residues in the CDR3. The CDR3: CASSAQEKETQYF. DNA of the CDR3: TGTGCCAGCAGCGCCCAAGAGAAAGAGACCCAGTACTTC.

This rearrangement joins TRBV28 to TRBJ1-1, with D hard to call. The CDR3 totals 11 residues. V was cut by 7 bases and J by 4 bases, with 7 bases left in between. Germline V gene data show CDR1 as MDHEN and CDR2 as SYDVKM. DNA of the CDR3: TGTGCCAGCATCTCTCTCACTGAAGCTTTCTTT. It codes for CASISLTEAFF.

The chain joins TRBV6-5 to TRBJ2-3; TRBD2 is a possible D gene (6 bases). The CDR3 is made up of 13 amino acids. Deletions cut 2 bases from V and 6 bases from J, with 9 bases between. Germline V gives CDR1 MNHEY, CDR2 SVGAGI. The CDR3 DNA is TGTGCCAGCAGTTACGCGGGGCGCGATACGCAGTATTTT. It encodes CASSYAGRDTQYF.

The genes are TRBV11-2 and TRBJ2-1; 7 bases are shared with TRBD1. This CDR3 comprises 15 residues. Germline V gene sequence: CDR1 SGHAT, CDR2 FQNNGV. The J segment lost 4 bases and the V segment lost 2 bases, leaving 5 bases of the junction unmatched. The CDR3 reads CASSLTRGRYNEQFF. The DNA of the CDR3 is TGTGCCAGCAGCTTAACGAGGGGGCGGTACAATGAGCAGTTCTTC.

The chain is built from TRBV3-1 (or the pseudogene TRBV3-2) and TRBJ1-1; 9 positions match TRBD1. The CDR3 has 16 amino acids. CDR1 and CDR2 from the germline V gene are LGHDT and YNNKEL (reference sequence). The V segment lost 6 bases and the J segment 0 bases; nucleotides outside the gene matches: 8. CDR3 protein: CASSTGTGFMNTEAFF. The DNA of the CDR3 is TGTGCCAGCAGTACCGGGACAGGGTTCATGAACACTGAAGCTTTCTTT.

This sequence joins TRBV5-5 and TRBJ1-2; TRBD1 matches at 10 bases. Trimming removed 0 bases from V and 5 bases from J; junction bases left unmatched: 4. The CDR3 extends over 15 amino acids. The germline CDR1 and CDR2 sequences are SGHKS and YYEKEE (reference sequence). CDR3 sequence (DNA): TGTGCCAGCAGCTTGGTGTCGGGACAGGGGTATGGCTACACCTTC. Translated: CASSLVSGQGYGYTF.

This clone was seen a handful of times. The chain joins TRBV19 to TRBJ2-2, with a possible D match to TRBD1 (5 bases). The CDR3 spans 16 residues. V was clipped by 4 bases and J by 1 base, with 13 bases between them. The germline V gene encodes CDR1 LNHDA and CDR2 SQIVND (reference sequence). CDR3 DNA sequence: TGTGCCAGTAGTAAAGACAGCGCCTTGAACACCGGGGAGCTGTTTTTT. Its translation: CASSKDSALNTGELFF.

This rearrangement joins TRBV30 to TRBJ2-2, with a possible D match to TRBD1 (6 bases). The CDR3 has 15 amino acids. V shed 1 base and J shed 6 bases, with 15 bases lying between them. Looked up from germline, CDR1 is GTSNPN and CDR2 is SVGIG (reference sequence). This chain's CDR3 is CAWSDGQPGAGELFF. CDR3 bases: TGTGCCTGGAGTGATGGACAGCCAGGGGCCGGGGAGCTGTTTTTT.

The J gene is TRBJ2-4, the V gene TRBV6-1; 8 bases align to TRBD2. Trimming cost V 1 base and J 0 bases; bases outside gene matches: 14. The germline V gene encodes CDR1 MNHNS and CDR2 SASEGT. CDR3 length: 20 amino acids. The DNA of the CDR3 is TGTGCCAGCAGTGAAGTTACAGGGTGGTCTAGCGGGCCAGCCAAAAACATTCAGTACTTC. Translating it yields CASSEVTGWSSGPAKNIQYF.

The chain links TRBV4-3 to TRBJ2-7, with 7 bases identical to TRBD1. The germline gives CDR1 LGHNA, CDR2 YSLEER. This CDR3 is 13 amino acids long. Unmatched junction bases numbered 6, after V lost 3 bases and J lost 7 bases. CDR3 residues: CASSQRQGMEQYF. DNA of the CDR3: TGCGCCAGCAGCCAGCGACAGGGCATGGAGCAGTACTTC.

This sequence joins TRBV5-1 and TRBJ2-7; D might be TRBD2 (5 bases). V dropped 9 bases and J dropped 3 bases, with 16 bases sitting between them. CDR3 size: 13 residues. Germline CDR1 reads SGHRS; CDR2 reads YFSETQ. CDR3 protein: CAITREARYEQYF. Written as DNA, the CDR3 is TGCGCCATTACTCGGGAAGCCCGCTACGAGCAGTACTTC.

As concerns this clone: Distinct nucleotide sequences in the sample also encode this CDR3. The chain uses TRBV9 and TRBJ2-3; TRBD1 matches 9 bases. The ends lost 4 bases at V and 3 bases at J; junction bases unmatched: 6. Germline V gives CDR1 SGDLS, CDR2 YYNGEE. This CDR3 comprises 15 residues. The CDR3 sequence is CASSFGQGSTDTQYF. DNA for the CDR3: TGTGCCAGCAGCTTCGGACAGGGGTCGACAGATACGCAGTATTTT.

The chain uses TRBV7-2 and TRBJ2-3; possible D gene TRBD1, 8 bases. The V and J ends lost 5 bases and 4 bases respectively, with 16 bases between them. Germline V gene data show CDR1 as SGHTA and CDR2 as FQGNSA. The CDR3 totals 15 residues. CDR3 sequence reads: CASSAQQGGADTQYF. CDR3 nucleotides: TGTGCCAGCAGCGCCCAACAGGGGGGGGCAGATACGCAGTATTTT.

J is TRBJ2-7 and V is TRBV14; unclear D gene. In germline, CDR1 is SGHDN, CDR2 FVKESK. Trimming took 0 bases from V and 2 from J, leaving 5 bases between them. The CDR3 is 13 residues long. The CDR3 sequence: CASSQDLAYEQYF. DNA for the CDR3: TGTGCCAGCAGCCAAGATCTAGCCTACGAGCAGTACTTC.

This clone was detected a few times. V is TRBV18 and J is TRBJ1-1, with D perhaps TRBD1 (6 bases). V dropped 4 bases and J dropped 3 bases, with 12 bases sitting between them. This CDR3 region has 14 residues. From germline, CDR1 is KGHSH and CDR2 LQKENI. CDR3 protein: CASSRAGAYTEAFF. The CDR3 DNA is TGTGCCAGCTCACGTGCAGGGGCGTACACTGAAGCTTTCTTT. Filled out from reference TRBV18 and TRBJ1-1, the complete variable domain reads NAGVMQNPRHLVRRRGQEARLRCSPMKGHSHVYWYRQLPEEGLKFMVYLQKENIIDESGMPKERFSAEFPKEGPSILRIQQVVRGDSAAYFCASSRAGAYTEAFFGQGTRLTVV.

This clone was found once. The genes are TRBV5-1 and TRBJ2-6; 9 bases are shared with TRBD1. Germline V lookup: CDR1 SGHRS, CDR2 YFSETQ. Germline trimming cut 4 bases from V and 0 bases from J; bases unmatched to any gene: 14. This CDR3 spans 20 amino acids. CDR3 in amino acids: CASSPSPGTGFSSGANVLTF. The CDR3, as DNA: TGCGCCAGCAGCCCCTCCCCCGGGACAGGGTTTTCCTCTGGGGCCAACGTCCTGACTTTC.

The chain employs TRBV28 and TRBJ1-2; 9 bases align to TRBD1. V was pared by 3 bases and J by 7 bases, with 6 bases of the junction left unmatched. CDR1 is MDHEN and CDR2 is SYDVKM in the germline V gene. The CDR3 length is 14 residues. CDR3 nucleotide sequence: TGTGCCAGCAGTTTCGCGAGGACAGGGGTTGGCTACACCTTC. Its protein product is CASSFARTGVGYTF.